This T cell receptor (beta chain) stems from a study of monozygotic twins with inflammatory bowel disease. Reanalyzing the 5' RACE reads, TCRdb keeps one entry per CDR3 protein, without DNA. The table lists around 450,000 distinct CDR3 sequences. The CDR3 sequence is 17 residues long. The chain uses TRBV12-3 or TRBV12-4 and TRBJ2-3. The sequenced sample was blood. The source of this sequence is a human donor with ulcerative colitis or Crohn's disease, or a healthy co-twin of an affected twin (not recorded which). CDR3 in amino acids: CASTGPSAIPSTDTQYF.